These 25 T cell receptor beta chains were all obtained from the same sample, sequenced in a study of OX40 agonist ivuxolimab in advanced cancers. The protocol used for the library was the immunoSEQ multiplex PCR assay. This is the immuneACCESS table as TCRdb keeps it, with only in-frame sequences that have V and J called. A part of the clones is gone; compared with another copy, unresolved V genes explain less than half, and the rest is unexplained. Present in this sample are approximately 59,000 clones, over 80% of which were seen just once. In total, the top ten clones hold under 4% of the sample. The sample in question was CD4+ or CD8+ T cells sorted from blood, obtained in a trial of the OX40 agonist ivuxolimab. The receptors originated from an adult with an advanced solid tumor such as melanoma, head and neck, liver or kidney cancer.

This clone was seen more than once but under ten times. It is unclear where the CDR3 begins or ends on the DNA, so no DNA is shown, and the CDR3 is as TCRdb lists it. This CDR3 reads CASSFGAGTEQYF. V and J are TRBV9 and TRBJ2-7. A total of 13 residues make up the CDR3, ends included. The germline V gene encodes CDR1 SGDLS and CDR2 YYNGEE.

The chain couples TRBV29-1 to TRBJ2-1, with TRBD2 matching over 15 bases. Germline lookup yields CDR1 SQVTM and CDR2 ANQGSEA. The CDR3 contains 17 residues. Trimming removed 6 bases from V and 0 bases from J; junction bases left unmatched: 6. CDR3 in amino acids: CSVKGLAGGTSYNEQFF. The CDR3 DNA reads TGCAGCGTGAAGGGACTAGCGGGGGGAACCTCCTACAATGAGCAGTTCTTC.

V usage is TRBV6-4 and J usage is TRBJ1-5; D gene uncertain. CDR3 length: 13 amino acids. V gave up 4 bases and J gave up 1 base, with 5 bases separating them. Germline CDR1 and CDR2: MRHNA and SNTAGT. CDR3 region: CASSAESNQPQHF. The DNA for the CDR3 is TGTGCCAGCAGTGCTGAGAGCAATCAGCCCCAGCATTTT.

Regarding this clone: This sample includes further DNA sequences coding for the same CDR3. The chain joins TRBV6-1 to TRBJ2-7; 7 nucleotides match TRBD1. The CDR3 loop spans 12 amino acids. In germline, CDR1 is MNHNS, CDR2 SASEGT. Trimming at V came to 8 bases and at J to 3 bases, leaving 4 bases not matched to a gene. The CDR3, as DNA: TGTGCCAGCGTCAACAGGGGCTACGAGCAGTACTTC. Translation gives CASVNRGYEQYF.

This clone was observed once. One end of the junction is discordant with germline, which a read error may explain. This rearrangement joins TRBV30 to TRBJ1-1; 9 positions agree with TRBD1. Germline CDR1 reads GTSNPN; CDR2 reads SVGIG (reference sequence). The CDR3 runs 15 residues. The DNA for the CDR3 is TGTGCCTGGAGAAACAGGGGGCGGATGAACTCTGAAGCTTTCTTT. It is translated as CAWRNRGRMNSEAFF.

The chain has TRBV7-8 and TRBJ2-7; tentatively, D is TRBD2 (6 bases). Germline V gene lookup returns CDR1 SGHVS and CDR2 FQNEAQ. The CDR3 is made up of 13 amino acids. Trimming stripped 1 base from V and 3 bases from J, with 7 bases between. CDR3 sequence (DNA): TGTGCCAGCAGCTTAGTGGAGGGCTACGAGCAGTACTTC. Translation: CASSLVEGYEQYF.

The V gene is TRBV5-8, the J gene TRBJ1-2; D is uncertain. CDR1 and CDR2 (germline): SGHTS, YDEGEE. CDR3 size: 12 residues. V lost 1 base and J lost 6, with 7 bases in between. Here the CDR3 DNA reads TGTGCCAGCAGCTTGTGGATGAATGGCTACACCTTC. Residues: CASSLWMNGYTF.

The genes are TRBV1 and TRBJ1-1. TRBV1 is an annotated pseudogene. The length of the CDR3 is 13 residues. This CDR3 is CTSSQEQNTEAFF. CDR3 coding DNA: TGCACCAGCAGCCAAGAGCAGAACACTGAAGCTTTCTTT.

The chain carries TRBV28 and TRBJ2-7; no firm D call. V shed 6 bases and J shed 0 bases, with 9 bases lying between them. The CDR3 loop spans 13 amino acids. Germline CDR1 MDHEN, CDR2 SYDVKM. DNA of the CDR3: TGTGCCAGCAGAAGTGGATACTCCTACGAGCAGTACTTC. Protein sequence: CASRSGYSYEQYF.

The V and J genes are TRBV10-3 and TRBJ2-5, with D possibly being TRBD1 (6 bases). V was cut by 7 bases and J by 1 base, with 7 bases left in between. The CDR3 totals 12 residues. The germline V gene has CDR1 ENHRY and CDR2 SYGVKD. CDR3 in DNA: TGTGCCATCAAGGACAGCCAAGAGACCCAGTACTTC. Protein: CAIKDSQETQYF.

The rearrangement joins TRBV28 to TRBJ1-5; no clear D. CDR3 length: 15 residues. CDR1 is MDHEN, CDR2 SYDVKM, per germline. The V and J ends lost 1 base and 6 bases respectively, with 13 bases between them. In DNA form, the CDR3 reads TGTGCCAGCAGTTTATCGGACGGAAACGCTCAGCCCCAGCATTTT. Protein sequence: CASSLSDGNAQPQHF. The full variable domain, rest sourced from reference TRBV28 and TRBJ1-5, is DVKVTQSSRYLVKRTGEKVFLECVQDMDHENMFWYRQDPGLGLRLIYFSYDVKMKEKGDIPEGYSVSREKKERFSLILESASTNQTSMYLCASSLSDGNAQPQHFGDGTRLSIL.

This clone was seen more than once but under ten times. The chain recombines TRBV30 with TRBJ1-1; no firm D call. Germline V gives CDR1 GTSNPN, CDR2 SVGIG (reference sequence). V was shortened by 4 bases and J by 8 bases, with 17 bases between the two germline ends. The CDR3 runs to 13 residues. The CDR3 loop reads CAWNLSPSGEAFF. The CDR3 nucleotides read TGTGCCTGGAACCTTAGCCCCTCGGGGGAAGCTTTCTTT.

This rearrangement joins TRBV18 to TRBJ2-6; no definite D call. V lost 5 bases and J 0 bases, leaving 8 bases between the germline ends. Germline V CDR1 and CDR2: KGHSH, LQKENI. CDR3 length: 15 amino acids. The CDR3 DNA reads TGTGCCAGCTCAGATGGGGACTCTGGGGCCAACGTCCTGACTTTC. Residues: CASSDGDSGANVLTF.

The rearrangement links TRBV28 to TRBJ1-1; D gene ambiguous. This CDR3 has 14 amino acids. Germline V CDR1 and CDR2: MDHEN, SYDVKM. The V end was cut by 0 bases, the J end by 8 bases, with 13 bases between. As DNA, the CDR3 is TGTGCCAGCAGTTTATGGTCCTACAGCCACGAAGCTTTCTTT. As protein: CASSLWSYSHEAFF. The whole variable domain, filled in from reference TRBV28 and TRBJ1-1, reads DVKVTQSSRYLVKRTGEKVFLECVQDMDHENMFWYRQDPGLGLRLIYFSYDVKMKEKGDIPEGYSVSREKKERFSLILESASTNQTSMYLCASSLWSYSHEAFFGQGTRLTVV.

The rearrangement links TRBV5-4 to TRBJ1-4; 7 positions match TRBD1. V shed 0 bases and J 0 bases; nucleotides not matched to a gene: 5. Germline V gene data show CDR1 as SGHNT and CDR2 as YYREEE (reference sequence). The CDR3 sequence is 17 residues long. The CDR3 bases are TGTGCCAGCAGCTTGGTCTCGGGGACAGCAACTAATGAAAAACTGTTTTTT. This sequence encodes CASSLVSGTATNEKLFF.

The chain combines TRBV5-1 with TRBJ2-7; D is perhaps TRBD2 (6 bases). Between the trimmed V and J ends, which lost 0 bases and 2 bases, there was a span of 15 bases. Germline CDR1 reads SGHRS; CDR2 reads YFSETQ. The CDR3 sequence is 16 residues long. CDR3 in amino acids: CASSLGPVGEAYEQYF. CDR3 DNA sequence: TGCGCCAGCAGCTTGGGTCCGGTGGGGGAGGCCTACGAGCAGTACTTC. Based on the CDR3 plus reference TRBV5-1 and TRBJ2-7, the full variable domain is KAGVTQTPRYLIKTRGQQVTLSCSPISGHRSVSWYQQTPGQGLQFLFEYFSETQRNKGNFPGRFSGRQFSNSRSEMNVSTLELGDSALYLCASSLGPVGEAYEQYFGPGTRLTVT.

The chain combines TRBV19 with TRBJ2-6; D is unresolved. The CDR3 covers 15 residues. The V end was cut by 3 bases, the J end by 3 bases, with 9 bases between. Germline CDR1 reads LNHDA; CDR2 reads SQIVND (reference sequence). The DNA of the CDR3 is TGTGCCAGTAGTATTCCGGGTTATGGGGCCAACGTCCTGACTTTC. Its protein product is CASSIPGYGANVLTF.

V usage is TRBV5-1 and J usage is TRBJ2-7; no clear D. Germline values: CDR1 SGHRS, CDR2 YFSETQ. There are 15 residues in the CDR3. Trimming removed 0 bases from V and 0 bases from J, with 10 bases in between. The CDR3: CASSLAIVSSYEQYF. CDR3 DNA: TGCGCCAGCAGCTTGGCCATTGTTAGCTCCTACGAGCAGTACTTC.

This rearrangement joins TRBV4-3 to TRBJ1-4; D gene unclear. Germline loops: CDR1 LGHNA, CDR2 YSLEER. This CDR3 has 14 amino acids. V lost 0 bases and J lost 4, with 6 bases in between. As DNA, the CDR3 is TGCGCCAGCAGCCAAGACCGGTATAATGAAAAACTGTTTTTT. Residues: CASSQDRYNEKLFF.

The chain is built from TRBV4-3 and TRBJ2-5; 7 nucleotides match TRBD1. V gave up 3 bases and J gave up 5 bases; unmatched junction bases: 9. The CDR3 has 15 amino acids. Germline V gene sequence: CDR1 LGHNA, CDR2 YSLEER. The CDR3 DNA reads TGCGCCAGCAGCCACTTACAGGGGACCGGGGAGACCCAGTACTTC. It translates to CASSHLQGTGETQYF.

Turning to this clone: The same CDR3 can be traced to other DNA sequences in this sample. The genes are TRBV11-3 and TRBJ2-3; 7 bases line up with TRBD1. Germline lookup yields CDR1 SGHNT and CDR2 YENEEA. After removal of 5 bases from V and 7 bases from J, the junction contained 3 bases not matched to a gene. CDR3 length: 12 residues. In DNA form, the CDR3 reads TGTGCCAGCAGCCCGGACAGGTATACGCAGTATTTT. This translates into CASSPDRYTQYF.

CDR3 amino acids: CASSPLEFPQYRDEQYF. DNA of the CDR3: TGTGCCAGCTCACCTCTTGAATTTCCCCAATACCGTGACGAGCAGTACTTC. The chain couples TRBV18 to TRBJ2-5; D gene ambiguous. The last part of the DNA fits TRBJ2-7 better; the J call may be wrong. Germline lookup yields CDR1 KGHSH and CDR2 LQKENI. The CDR3 extends over 17 amino acids.

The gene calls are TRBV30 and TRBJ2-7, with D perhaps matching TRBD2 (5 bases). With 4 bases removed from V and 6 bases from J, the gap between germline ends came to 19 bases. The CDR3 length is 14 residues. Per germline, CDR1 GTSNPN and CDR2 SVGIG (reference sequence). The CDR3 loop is CAWTSGVQSGEQYF. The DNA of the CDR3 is TGTGCCTGGACCTCAGGAGTCCAGAGCGGCGAGCAGTACTTC.

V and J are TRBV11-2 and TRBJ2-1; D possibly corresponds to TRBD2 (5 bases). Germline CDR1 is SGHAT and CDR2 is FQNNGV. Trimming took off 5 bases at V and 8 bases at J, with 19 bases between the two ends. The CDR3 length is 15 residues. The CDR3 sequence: CASSLRDLLGYEQFF. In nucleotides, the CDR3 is TGTGCCAGCAGCCTCCGGGATCTCCTCGGCTATGAGCAGTTCTTC.

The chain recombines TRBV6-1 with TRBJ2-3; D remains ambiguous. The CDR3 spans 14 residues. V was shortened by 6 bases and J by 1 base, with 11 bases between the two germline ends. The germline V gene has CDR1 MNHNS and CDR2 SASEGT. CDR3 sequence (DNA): TGTGCCAGCAGGTACCAACGGGGCACAGATACGCAGTATTTT. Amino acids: CASRYQRGTDTQYF.